A single sample is the source of the 10 T cell receptor beta chains below, sequenced in a study of blood T cell repertoires in COVID-19. Clones were sequenced by immunoSEQ multiplex PCR, and TCRdb holds only the in-frame ones, with some missing. The repertoire holds just under 60,000 clones, with around 85% as singletons. The sample was peripheral blood. The receptors originated from a human donor in a cohort sampled during active COVID-19.

The CDR3, as DNA: TGCGCCAGCAGTCCCCGGACAGGGGAGAACACCGGGGAGCTGTTTTTT. The encoded protein is CASSPRTGENTGELFF. This rearrangement joins TRBV4-1 to TRBJ2-2; 9 bases line up with TRBD1. The CDR3 extends over 16 amino acids. Germline CDR1 is MGHRA and CDR2 is YSYEKL. Trimming took 6 bases from V and 1 from J; bases not matched to a gene: 6.

The gene calls are TRBV9 and TRBJ2-3, with 12 bases aligning to TRBD2. The CDR3 spans 17 residues. J was trimmed by 4 bases and V by 0 bases; bases with no gene match: 6. Germline V gene data show CDR1 as SGDLS and CDR2 as YYNGEE. The chain's CDR3 is CASSVGRLAGVADTQYF. The CDR3 DNA is TGTGCCAGCAGCGTAGGCCGACTAGCGGGAGTAGCAGATACGCAGTATTTT.

The rearrangement links TRBV7-6 to TRBJ1-5, with 7 bases lining up with TRBD1. Trimming took 4 bases from V and 1 from J; bases not matched to a gene: 7. The CDR3 has 16 amino acids. CDR1 and CDR2 from the germline V gene are SGHVS and FNYEAQ. The CDR3 nucleotides are TGTGCCAGCAGCTCCGGGACAGCCAGAAGCAATCAGCCCCAGCATTTT. Encoded protein: CASSSGTARSNQPQHF.

This chain joins TRBV7-9 and TRBJ1-4, with 8 bases aligning to TRBD1. V lost 0 bases and J lost 8; bases outside the gene matches: 5. There are 15 residues in the CDR3. In germline, CDR1 is SEHNR, CDR2 FQNEAQ (reference sequence). The CDR3 DNA reads TGTGCCAGCAGCTTAGCGGCAGGGGGCGAGGAAAAACTGTTTTTT. Residues: CASSLAAGGEEKLFF. The variable domain in full, with the rest retrieved from reference TRBV7-9 and TRBJ1-4, is DTGVSQNPRHKITKRGQNVTFRCDPISEHNRLYWYRQTLGQGPEFLTYFQNEAQLEKSRLLSDRFSAERPKGSFSTLEIQRTEQGDSAMYLCASSLAAGGEEKLFFGSGTQLSVL.

The CDR3 DNA reads TGCGCCAGCGGCAGAGGCAGGGGGGAGTCCTACGAGCAGTACTTC. This gives the protein CASGRGRGESYEQYF. The rearrangement joins TRBV5-1 to TRBJ2-7; TRBD1 might be the D (7 bases). Germline loops: CDR1 SGHRS, CDR2 YFSETQ. There are 15 residues in the CDR3. V was trimmed by 7 bases and J by 1 base, leaving 18 bases between them.

The chain has TRBV11-2 and TRBJ2-3, with 12 positions matching TRBD2. Germline V gives CDR1 SGHAT, CDR2 FQNNGV. The CDR3 contains 15 residues. The junction had 6 bases not matched to a gene; V was cut back by 5 bases and J by 6 bases. The CDR3 nucleotides read TGTGCCAGCAGCCGCGGGCTAGCGGGGGGGGATACGCAGTATTTT. This codes for CASSRGLAGGDTQYF.

This clone was detected only once. This chain links TRBV5-1 with TRBJ2-6; D is ambiguous. CDR3 length equals 15 residues. Germline loops: CDR1 SGHRS, CDR2 YFSETQ. The ends were cut back, 4 bases at V and 1 base at J, with 9 bases in the middle. DNA for the CDR3: TGCGCCAGCAGCCCTGTGGAGTCTGGGGCCAACGTCCTGACTTTC. It is translated as CASSPVESGANVLTF.

The table lists this clone with a count of one. V usage is TRBV29-1 and J usage is TRBJ2-1, with 14 bases identical to TRBD2. The CDR3 consists of 14 residues. Germline lookup yields CDR1 SQVTM and CDR2 ANQGSEA. V dropped 7 bases and J dropped 9; count of bases not matched to a gene: 8. As DNA, the CDR3 is TGCAGCGGAAGACTAGCGGGAGGGCCTAGTGAGCAGTTCTTC. The encoded protein is CSGRLAGGPSEQFF.

V is TRBV7-8 and J is TRBJ1-2; 8 bases are shared with TRBD1. The V segment lost 3 bases and the J segment 6 bases; nucleotides outside the gene matches: 6. The CDR3 extends over 14 amino acids. The germline V gene encodes CDR1 SGHVS and CDR2 FQNEAQ. The CDR3 sequence is CASSLGQEKNGYTF. The CDR3 DNA reads as TGTGCCAGCAGCTTGGGACAGGAGAAGAATGGCTACACCTTC.

This rearrangement joins TRBV7-3 to TRBJ2-7; 8 nucleotides match TRBD2. The germline V gene encodes CDR1 SGHTA and CDR2 FQGTGA. The J segment lost 3 bases and the V segment lost 2 bases, leaving 9 bases of the junction unmatched. CDR3 length equals 16 residues. As DNA, the CDR3 is TGTGCCAGCAGCTTACGACTAGCGCCTGCTCGCTACGAGCAGTACTTC. It yields the protein CASSLRLAPARYEQYF.